Shown below are 7 T cell receptor beta chains from a single sample sequenced in a study of CD8+ T cells in alopecia areata. Extraction and reverse transcription of RNA yielded cDNA as the sequencing template. The method was immunoSEQ multiplex PCR; TCRdb's version includes in-frame clones alone and lacks a portion of them. In the table there are roughly 200,000 clones, 35% to 40% of which are singletons. Treatment reported: oral pan-JAK inhibitor, 5-10 mg twice daily. Specimen: CD4+ T cells sorted from blood, collected at week 34, from a patient treated with tofacitinib. These receptors were taken from a human donor with alopecia areata.

This clone was seen a handful of times. V gene TRBV10-3 combines with J gene TRBJ2-7; D is perhaps TRBD2 (5 bases). V was cut by 8 bases and J by 5 bases, with 13 bases left in between. From germline, CDR1 is ENHRY and CDR2 SYGVKD. The CDR3 runs to 12 residues. The DNA for the CDR3 is TGTGCCATCCGAGGGCAGAGCAACGAGCAGTACTTC. Amino acid sequence: CAIRGQSNEQYF.

There are a few counts of this clone. The CDR3 sequence is CASSLAETNNEQFF. The CDR3 coding sequence is TGCGCCAGCAGCTTGGCCGAGACAAACAATGAGCAGTTCTTC. The chain combines TRBV5-1 with TRBJ2-1; unclear D gene. Germline lookup yields CDR1 SGHRS and CDR2 YFSETQ. The CDR3 sequence is 14 residues long. Trimming pared 0 bases from V and 5 bases from J, leaving 9 bases between.

The gene calls are TRBV30 and TRBJ1-2; a possible D gene is TRBD1 (5 bases). V lost 1 base, J lost 8 bases, and 14 bases lay in between. The length of the CDR3 is 13 residues. Germline values: CDR1 GTSNPN, CDR2 SVGIG (reference sequence). Here the CDR3 DNA reads TGTGCCTGGAGTGGTAGGGGAACGGGCGGCTACACCTTC. The encoded protein is CAWSGRGTGGYTF.

This clone was counted only a few times. J is TRBJ2-1 and V is TRBV5-4, with a possible D match to TRBD1 (6 bases). This CDR3 contains 15 residues. Between the trimmed V and J ends, which lost 0 bases and 10 bases, there was a span of 17 bases. The germline gives CDR1 SGHNT, CDR2 YYREEE (reference sequence). The CDR3 here is CASSLERGMRGEQFF. CDR3 nucleotides: TGTGCCAGCAGCTTGGAACGGGGCATGAGGGGGGAGCAGTTCTTC.

V gene TRBV5-6 combines with J gene TRBJ1-5; TRBD1 aligns across 8 bases. Per the germline V gene, CDR1 is SGHDT and CDR2 is YYEEEE. The CDR3 is 18 amino acids. Germline trimming cut 0 bases from V and 4 bases from J; bases unmatched to any gene: 12. Here the CDR3 DNA reads TGTGCCAGCAGCTTGGCCAGGGGGCGAGGGGGTCGAAATCAGCCCCAGCATTTT. Encoded protein: CASSLARGRGGRNQPQHF.

J is TRBJ1-2 and V is TRBV7-3; 7 bases are shared with TRBD1. Germline values: CDR1 SGHTA, CDR2 FQGTGA. The CDR3 runs 14 residues. The V segment lost 5 bases and the J segment 3 bases; nucleotides outside the gene matches: 6. CDR3 nucleotides: TGTGCCAGCAGCCCCGCCCAGGGGGACTATGGCTACACCTTC. This encodes CASSPAQGDYGYTF.

This clone was counted between two and nine times. The V call is TRBV29-1, the J call TRBJ2-3; a weak D match, TRBD2 (5 bases). Germline V CDR1 and CDR2: SQVTM, ANQGSEA. The CDR3 sequence is 14 residues long. V lost 6 bases and J lost 3, with 16 bases in between. CDR3 in DNA: TGCAGCGTCGACGCGGCGGGCTTGACAGATACGCAGTATTTT. The encoded protein is CSVDAAGLTDTQYF.